This TCR beta chain is from a study of blood T cell repertoires in COVID-19. Across the whole study: Samples representing acute and convalescent COVID-19 were sourced from the United States, Italy and Spain.

It was during active infection that Seattle patients were enrolled and then longitudinally followed. In the original processing: Quantification of nucleated cells was approximated via reference gene primer amplification. This table comes from immunoSEQ multiplex PCR, and its TCRdb copy is limited to in-frame clones, with some not included. The V and J calls and clone size are taken from that table; D and trimming were inferred from the DNA. The data show about 200,000 clones, with 80% to 95% seen just once and 0.82% held by the top ten. The sample taken for sequencing was peripheral blood. The source is a man aged 55 to 70 with COVID-19, enrolled during active disease.

Here the CDR3 reads CASSQVVRESERYGYTF. DNA of the CDR3: TGCGCCAGCAGCCAAGTGGTCCGTGAGAGCGAACGGTATGGCTACACCTTC. The chain is built from TRBV4-1 and TRBJ1-2, with no clear D. This CDR3 is built from 17 residues. Germline lookup yields CDR1 MGHRA and CDR2 YSYEKL. Deletions cut 1 base from V and 5 bases from J, with 20 bases between.